The clone carrying this T cell receptor beta chain has just a few counts. The source of the sample is a study of T cells of healthy individuals. The CDR3 totals 13 residues. CDR1 is MNHEY and CDR2 is SVGEGT in the germline V gene. V lost 10 bases to trimming and J lost 6 bases, with 19 bases between them. TCRdb reprocessed the 5' RACE reads with MiXCR, giving one entry per CDR3 protein. The sample consists of around 100,000 distinct CDR3 sequences, roughly 15% of them appearing once. This chain joins TRBV6-2 or TRBV6-3 and TRBJ2-7; D gene unclear. The receptor's source is a human donor in good health. CDR3 sequence (DNA): TGTGCCACAGTGGAATGGGCCGTCGGCGAGCAGTACTTC. As protein: CATVEWAVGEQYF.